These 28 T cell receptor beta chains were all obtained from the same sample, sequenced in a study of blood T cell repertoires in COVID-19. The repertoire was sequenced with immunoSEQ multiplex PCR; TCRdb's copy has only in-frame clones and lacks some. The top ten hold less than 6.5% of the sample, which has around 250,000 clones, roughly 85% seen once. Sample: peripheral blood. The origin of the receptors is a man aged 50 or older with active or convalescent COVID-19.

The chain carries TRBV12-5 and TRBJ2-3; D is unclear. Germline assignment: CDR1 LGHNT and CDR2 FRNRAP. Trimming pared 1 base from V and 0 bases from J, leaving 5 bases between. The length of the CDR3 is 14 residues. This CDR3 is CASGLDSSTDTQYF. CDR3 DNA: TGTGCTAGTGGTTTGGACAGTAGCACAGATACGCAGTATTTT.

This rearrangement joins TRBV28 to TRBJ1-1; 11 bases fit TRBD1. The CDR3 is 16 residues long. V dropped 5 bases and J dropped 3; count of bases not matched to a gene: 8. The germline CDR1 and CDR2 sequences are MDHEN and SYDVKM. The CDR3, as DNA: TGTGCCAGCAGTAGCCCCCGGACAGGGGGCTACACTGAAGCTTTCTTT. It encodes CASSSPRTGGYTEAFF. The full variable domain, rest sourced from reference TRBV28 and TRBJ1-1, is DVKVTQSSRYLVKRTGEKVFLECVQDMDHENMFWYRQDPGLGLRLIYFSYDVKMKEKGDIPEGYSVSREKKERFSLILESASTNQTSMYLCASSSPRTGGYTEAFFGQGTRLTVV.

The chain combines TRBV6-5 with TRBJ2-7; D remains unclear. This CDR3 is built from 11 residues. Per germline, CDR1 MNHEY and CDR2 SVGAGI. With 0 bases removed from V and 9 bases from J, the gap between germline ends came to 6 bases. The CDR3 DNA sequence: TGTGCCAGCAGTTACTCCCCGGGGCAGTACTTC. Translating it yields CASSYSPGQYF.

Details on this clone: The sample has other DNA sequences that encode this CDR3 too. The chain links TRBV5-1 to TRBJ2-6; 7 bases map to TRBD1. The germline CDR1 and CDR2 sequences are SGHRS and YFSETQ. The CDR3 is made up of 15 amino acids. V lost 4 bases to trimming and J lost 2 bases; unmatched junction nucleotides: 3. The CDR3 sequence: CASSLGQAGANVLTF. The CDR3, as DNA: TGCGCCAGCAGCCTAGGACAGGCTGGGGCCAACGTCCTGACTTTC.

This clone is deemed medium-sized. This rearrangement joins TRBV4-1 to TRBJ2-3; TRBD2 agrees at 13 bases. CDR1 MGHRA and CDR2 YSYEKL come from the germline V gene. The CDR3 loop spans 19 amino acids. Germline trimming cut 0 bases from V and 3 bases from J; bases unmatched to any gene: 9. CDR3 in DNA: TGCGCCAGCAGCCAAGATGGACTAGCGGGAGATGAGAGAACAGATACGCAGTATTTT. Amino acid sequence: CASSQDGLAGDERTDTQYF.

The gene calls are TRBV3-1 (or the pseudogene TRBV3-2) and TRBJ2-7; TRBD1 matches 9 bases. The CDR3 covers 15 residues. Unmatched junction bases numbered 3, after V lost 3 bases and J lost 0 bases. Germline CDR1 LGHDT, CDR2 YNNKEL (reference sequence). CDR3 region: CASSQRQGGSYEQYF. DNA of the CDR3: TGTGCCAGCAGCCAGCGACAGGGGGGCTCCTACGAGCAGTACTTC.

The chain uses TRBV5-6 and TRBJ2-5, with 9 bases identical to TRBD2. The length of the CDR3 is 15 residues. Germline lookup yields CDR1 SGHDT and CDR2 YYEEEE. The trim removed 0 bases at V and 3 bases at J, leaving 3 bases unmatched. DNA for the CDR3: TGTGCCAGCAGCTTGGGGTCTAGCGGGAAAGAGACCCAGTACTTC. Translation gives CASSLGSSGKETQYF.

The CDR3 loop is CATWTGRPHQPQHF. The CDR3 DNA follows: TGTGCCACCTGGACAGGGAGGCCTCATCAGCCCCAGCATTTT. The chain is built from TRBV28 and TRBJ1-5; 8 bases are shared with TRBD1. Germline V lookup: CDR1 MDHEN, CDR2 SYDVKM. J was trimmed by 5 bases and V by 10 bases; bases with no gene match: 10. This CDR3 spans 14 amino acids.

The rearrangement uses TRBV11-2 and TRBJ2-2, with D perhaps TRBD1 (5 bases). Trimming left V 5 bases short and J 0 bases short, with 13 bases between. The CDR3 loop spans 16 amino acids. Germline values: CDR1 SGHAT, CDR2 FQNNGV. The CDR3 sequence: CASSHLGRANTGELFF. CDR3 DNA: TGTGCCAGCAGCCACCTGGGCAGGGCGAACACCGGGGAGCTGTTTTTT.

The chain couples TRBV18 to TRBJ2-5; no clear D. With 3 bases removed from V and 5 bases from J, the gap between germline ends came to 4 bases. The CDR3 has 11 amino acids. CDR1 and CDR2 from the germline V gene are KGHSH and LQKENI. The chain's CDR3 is CASSPEETQYF. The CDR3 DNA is TGTGCCAGCTCACCGGAGGAGACCCAGTACTTC.

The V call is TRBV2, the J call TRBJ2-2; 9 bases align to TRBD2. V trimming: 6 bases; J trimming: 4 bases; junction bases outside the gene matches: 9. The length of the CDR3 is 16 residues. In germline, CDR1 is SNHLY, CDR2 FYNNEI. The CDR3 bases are TGTGCCAGCAGGGCACTAGCGGGCGACGTCACCGGGGAGCTGTTTTTT. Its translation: CASRALAGDVTGELFF.

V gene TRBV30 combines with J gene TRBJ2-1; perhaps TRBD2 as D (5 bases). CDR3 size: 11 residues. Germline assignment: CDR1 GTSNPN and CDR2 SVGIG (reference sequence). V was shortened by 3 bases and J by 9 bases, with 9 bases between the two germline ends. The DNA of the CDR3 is TGTGCCTGGAGACTCGGGGTTGAGCAGTTCTTC. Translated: CAWRLGVEQFF. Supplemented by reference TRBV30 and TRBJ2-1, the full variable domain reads SQTIHQWPATLVQPVGSPLSLECTVEGTSNPNLYWYRQAAGRGLQLLFYSVGIGQISSEVPQNLSASRPQDRQFILSSKKLLLSDSGFYLCAWRLGVEQFFGPGTRLTVL.

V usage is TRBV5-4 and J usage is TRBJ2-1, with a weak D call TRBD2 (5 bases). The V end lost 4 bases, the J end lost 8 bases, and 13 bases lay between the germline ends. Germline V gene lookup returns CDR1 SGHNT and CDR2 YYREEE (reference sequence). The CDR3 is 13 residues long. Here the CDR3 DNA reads TGTGCCAGCAGCCCCGGAGCGGTCGATGAGCAGTTCTTC. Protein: CASSPGAVDEQFF.

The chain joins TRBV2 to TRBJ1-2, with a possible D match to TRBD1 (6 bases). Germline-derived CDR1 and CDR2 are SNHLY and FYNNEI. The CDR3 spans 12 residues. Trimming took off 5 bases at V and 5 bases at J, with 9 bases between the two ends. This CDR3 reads CASSPRGYGYTF. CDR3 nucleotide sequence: TGTGCCAGCAGTCCCAGGGGTTATGGCTACACCTTC.

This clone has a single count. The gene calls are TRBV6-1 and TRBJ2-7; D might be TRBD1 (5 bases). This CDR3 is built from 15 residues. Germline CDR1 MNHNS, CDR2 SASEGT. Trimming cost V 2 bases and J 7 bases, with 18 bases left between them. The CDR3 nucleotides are TGTGCCAGCAGTGAATGGGGCCCCCTCAGTAGGGAGCAGTACTTC. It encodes CASSEWGPLSREQYF.

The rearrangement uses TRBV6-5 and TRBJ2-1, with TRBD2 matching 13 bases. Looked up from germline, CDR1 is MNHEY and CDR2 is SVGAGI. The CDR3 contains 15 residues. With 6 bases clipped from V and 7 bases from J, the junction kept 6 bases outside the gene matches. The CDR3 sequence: CASRLQGLAGNEQFF. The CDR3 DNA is TGTGCCAGCAGGCTCCAGGGACTAGCGGGAAATGAGCAGTTCTTC.

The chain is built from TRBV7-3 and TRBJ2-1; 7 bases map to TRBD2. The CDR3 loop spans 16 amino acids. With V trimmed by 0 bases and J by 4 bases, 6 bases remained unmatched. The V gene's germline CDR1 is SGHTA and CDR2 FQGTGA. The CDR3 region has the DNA TGTGCCAGCAGCTTAACAGGACTAGATGGGTACAATGAGCAGTTCTTC. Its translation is CASSLTGLDGYNEQFF. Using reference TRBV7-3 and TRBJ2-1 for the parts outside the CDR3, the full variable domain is GAGVSQTPSNKVTEKGKYVELRCDPISGHTALYWYRQSLGQGPEFLIYFQGTGAADDSGLPNDRFFAVRPEGSVSTLKIQRTERGDSAVYLCASSLTGLDGYNEQFFGPGTRLTVL.

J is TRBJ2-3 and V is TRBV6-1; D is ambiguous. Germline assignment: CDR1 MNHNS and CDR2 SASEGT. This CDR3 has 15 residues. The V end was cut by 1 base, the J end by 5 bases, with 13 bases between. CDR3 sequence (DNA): TGTGCCAGCAGTGAAGTAGACGGTAGAGGAGATACGCAGTATTTT. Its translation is CASSEVDGRGDTQYF.

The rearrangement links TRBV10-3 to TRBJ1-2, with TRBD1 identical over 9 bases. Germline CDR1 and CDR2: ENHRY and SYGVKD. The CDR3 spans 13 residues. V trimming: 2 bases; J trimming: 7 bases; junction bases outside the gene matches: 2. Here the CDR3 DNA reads TGTGCCATCAGTGAGGGGACAGGGTTTGGCTACACCTTC. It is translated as CAISEGTGFGYTF.

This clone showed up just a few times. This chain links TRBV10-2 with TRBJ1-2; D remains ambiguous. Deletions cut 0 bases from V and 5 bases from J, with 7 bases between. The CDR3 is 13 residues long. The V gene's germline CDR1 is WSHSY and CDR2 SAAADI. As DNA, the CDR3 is TGCGCCAGCAGTGAGTCGGGCGCTTATGGCTACACCTTC. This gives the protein CASSESGAYGYTF.

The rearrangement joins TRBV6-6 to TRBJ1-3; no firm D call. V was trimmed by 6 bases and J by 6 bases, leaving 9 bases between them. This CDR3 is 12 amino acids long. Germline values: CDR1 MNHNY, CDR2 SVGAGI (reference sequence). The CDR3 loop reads CASSPELNTIYF. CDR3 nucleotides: TGTGCCAGCAGCCCCGAACTAAACACCATATATTTT.

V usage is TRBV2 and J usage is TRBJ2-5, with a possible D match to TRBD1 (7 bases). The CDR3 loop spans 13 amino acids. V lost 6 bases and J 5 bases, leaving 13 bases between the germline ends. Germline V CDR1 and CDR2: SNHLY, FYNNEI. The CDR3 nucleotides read TGTGCCAGCAGAGACAGGGCGGGGGAGACCCAGTACTTC. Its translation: CASRDRAGETQYF.

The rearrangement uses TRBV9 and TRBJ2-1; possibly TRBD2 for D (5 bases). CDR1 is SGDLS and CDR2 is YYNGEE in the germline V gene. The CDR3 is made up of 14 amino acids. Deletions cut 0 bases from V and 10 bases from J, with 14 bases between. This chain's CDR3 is CASSVGRTREEQFF. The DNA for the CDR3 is TGTGCCAGCAGCGTAGGAAGGACGAGGGAGGAGCAGTTCTTC.

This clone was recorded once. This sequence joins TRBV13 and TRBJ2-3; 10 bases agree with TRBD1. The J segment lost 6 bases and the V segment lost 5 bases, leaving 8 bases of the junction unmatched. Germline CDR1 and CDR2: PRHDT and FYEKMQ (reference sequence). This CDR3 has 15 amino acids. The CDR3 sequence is CASSDRDRGHDTQYF. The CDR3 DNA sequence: TGTGCCAGCAGCGACCGGGACAGGGGACACGATACGCAGTATTTT.

In nucleotides, the CDR3 is TGTGCCAGCAGCTTAAGCCCTAGCCCCTACAATGAGCAGTTCTTC. Encoded protein: CASSLSPSPYNEQFF. The V and J genes are TRBV7-3 and TRBJ2-1; maybe TRBD2 (5 bases). The germline V gene has CDR1 SGHTA and CDR2 FQGTGA. CDR3 size: 15 residues. The V and J ends lost 1 base and 2 bases respectively, with 9 bases between them.

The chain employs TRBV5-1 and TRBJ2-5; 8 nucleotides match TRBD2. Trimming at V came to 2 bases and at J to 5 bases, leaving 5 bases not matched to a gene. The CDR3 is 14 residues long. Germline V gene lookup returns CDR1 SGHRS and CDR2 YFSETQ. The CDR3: CASSFRREGETQYF. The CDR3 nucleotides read TGCGCCAGCAGCTTCAGACGGGAGGGGGAGACCCAGTACTTC.

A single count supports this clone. The CDR3 spells CAITAGVTDTQYF. In DNA form, the CDR3 reads TGTGCCATCACGGCCGGGGTTACAGATACGCAGTATTTT. The chain joins TRBV10-3 to TRBJ2-3, with D tentatively TRBD2 (5 bases). The CDR3 sequence is 13 residues long. Per germline, CDR1 ENHRY and CDR2 SYGVKD. V shed 7 bases and J shed 3 bases, with 11 bases lying between them.

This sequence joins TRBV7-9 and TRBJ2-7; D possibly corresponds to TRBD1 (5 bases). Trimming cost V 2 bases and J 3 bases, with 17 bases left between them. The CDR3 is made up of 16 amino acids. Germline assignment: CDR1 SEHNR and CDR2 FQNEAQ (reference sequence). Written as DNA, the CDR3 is TGTGCCAGCAGCTTATCGACCCAGACAGCTAACTACGAGCAGTACTTC. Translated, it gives CASSLSTQTANYEQYF. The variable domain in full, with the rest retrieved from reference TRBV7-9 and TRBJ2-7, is DTGVSQNPRHKITKRGQNVTFRCDPISEHNRLYWYRQTLGQGPEFLTYFQNEAQLEKSRLLSDRFSAERPKGSFSTLEIQRTEQGDSAMYLCASSLSTQTANYEQYFGPGTRLTVT.